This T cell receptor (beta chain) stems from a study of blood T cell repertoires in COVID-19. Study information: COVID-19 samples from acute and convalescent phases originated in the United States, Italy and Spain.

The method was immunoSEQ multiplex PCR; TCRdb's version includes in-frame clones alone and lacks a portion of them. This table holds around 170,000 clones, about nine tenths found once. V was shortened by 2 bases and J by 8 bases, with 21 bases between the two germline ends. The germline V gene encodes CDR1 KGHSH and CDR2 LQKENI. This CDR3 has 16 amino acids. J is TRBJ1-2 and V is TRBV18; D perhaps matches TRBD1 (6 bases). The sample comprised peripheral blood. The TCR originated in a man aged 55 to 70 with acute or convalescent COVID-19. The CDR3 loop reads CASSPLSSSGAEGYTF. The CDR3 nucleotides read TGTGCCAGCTCACCATTGAGCTCCTCAGGGGCGGAGGGCTACACCTTC.